What follows describes a single TCR beta chain. Its antigen is not identified. 60 Vbeta and 13 Jbeta primers were used in PCR. The data were produced by immunoSEQ multiplex PCR, yet TCRdb's version contains in-frame clones alone and is incomplete. Of around 130,000 clones in the sample, roughly 80% were seen once. This record belongs to a study of cytomegalovirus exposure and HLA in healthy donors. Study results and caveats: Sequencing likely produced, as an artifact, a cluster of highly shared sequence variants. A later analysis showed HLA-associated TCR beta chains outstripping equally common others in clonal expansion. Analysis was carried out at a later point, and it linked a missense DCLRE1C variant to TCR beta V- and J-gene trimming.

The length of the CDR3 is 15 residues. V was clipped by 1 base and J by 7 bases; unmatched bases: 2. Germline V gene lookup returns CDR1 KGHSH and CDR2 LQKENI. The TCR was taken from a woman in her 40s in good health and CMV-seronegative. Sequenced material: PBMCs. The chain recombines TRBV18 with TRBJ1-6, with 9 positions matching TRBD1. The chain's CDR3 is CASSPRTGANSPLHF. CDR3 DNA sequence: TGTGCCAGCTCACCACGGACAGGGGCCAATTCACCCCTCCACTTT.